This T cell receptor (beta chain) was obtained from a study of blood T cells in healthy people across ages. Details on this clonotype: No antigen is known for it.

Study-level points and caveats: With donor CMV status unknown, expanded clonotype changes were possibly confounded.

The authors ran a second PCR of about 6 to 11 cycles using a sample-barcoded 5' primer and a J-beta primer mix. TCRdb used MiXCR to reprocess the 5' RACE reads, holding one entry per CDR3 protein. The data show some 1.6 million distinct CDR3 sequences, with 34% seen just once and about 11% held by the top ten. This CDR3 has 13 residues. Trimming left V 3 bases short and J 6 bases short, with 8 bases between. From germline, CDR1 is SGHTA and CDR2 FQGNSA. Sequencing input: blood. The origin of this receptor is a woman aged 25 to 39 in good health. The rearrangement uses TRBV7-2 and TRBJ2-2; D ambiguous. CDR3 coding DNA: TGTGCCAGCAGCTTCCAGGAAGCCGGGGAGCTGTTTTTT. It encodes CASSFQEAGELFF.